This entry features one T cell receptor (beta chain) sequence. A single count supports this clone. Its specific antigen is unknown. No base quality values were provided; no much bigger clone lies one nucleotide off. In Seattle, one collaborating source enrolled patients while the infection was active and tracked those patients longitudinally over the course of disease. Each collaborating institution followed its own protocols to collect whole blood in K2EDTA tubes. For TCRbeta analysis, collaborators shipped samples in one of three forms: frozen whole blood, isolated PBMCs, or DNA extracted from either of those sample types. The sample comes from a study of blood T cell repertoires in COVID-19 (dated by TCRdb to 2019 to 2021). Concerning the study at large: The collaborator samples originated in the United States, Italy and Spain and spanned the acute and convalescent phases of COVID-19. The material from the prospective study consisted of cDNA or gDNA derived from T cells, B-cell-depleted T cells, or PBMCs. Subjects who had been exposed to COVID-19, were actively infected with it, or had recovered from it provided the deeply sampled blood TCRbeta repertoires that made up the dataset. The repertoires were made available in a free public database intended to serve as a resource for research on the immune response to SARS-CoV-2. Samples were obtained from the ongoing ImmuneRACE study (first 160 participants) and from over 1,000 subjects provided by 6 global collaborators. Nearly every sample came with metadata listing a de-identified subject ID, COVID-19 status, age in years and sex. Where available, HLA class I and class II types were taken from metadata supplied by the sample provider and were not determined by assay-based typing. Study-wide conclusions, independent of this receptor: The amount of clinical and demographic metadata varied by source and participant and was provided uncurated.

CDR1 SGDLS and CDR2 YYNGEE are derived from the germline V gene. The CDR3, cysteine through phenylalanine, is 14 amino acids long. Kept here is only the CDR3 DNA, which spans 42 bases and is read in frame from base 1. V is clipped by 0 bases and J by 3 bases, and the sequence between their germline boundaries is 9 bases long. TCRbeta CDR3 regions were amplified from genomic DNA using the immunoSEQ Assay, a bias-controlled multiplex PCR. The original methods were these. Nucleated cell counts per sample were estimated from amplification of reference gene primers within the assay. To quantify the absolute abundance of each unique TCRbeta CDR3 rearrangement, sequence reads were collapsed and filtered. For each sample, productive Simpson clonality was calculated as the square root of Simpson's diversity index over productive rearrangements. TCRdb re-hosts the immuneACCESS table, in-frame sequences only. Its copies lack some clones; in the studies checked, an unresolved V gene accounts for under half of them, and the cause for the rest is not known. That table gives V, J and clone size, and the DNA gave D and trimming. Here the sample has 200,000 to 300,000 clones; approximately 91% occur a single time. The leading ten clones occupy just over 2.5% of the sample.

The sequence was collected from a person in their late teens or twenties with COVID-19, enrolled during active disease. The rearrangement joined TRBV9 to TRBJ1-2, with the D gene not confidently named. The source material was peripheral blood. In nucleotide form, the sequence is TGTGCCAGCAGCGTAGGCCCGGGTGACTATGGCTACACCTTC. The resulting protein is CASSVGPGDYGYTF.